A single sample gave rise to the 18 T cell receptor beta chains below, sequenced in a study of vaccination effects on CD4 cells after COVID-19. No antigen is known for these receptors. Measured with immunoSEQ multiplex PCR; TCRdb has only the in-frame clones, and not every one. The sample includes around 49,000 clones, approximately 81% of them seen just once. Antigen-specific CD4+ T cells expanded by the ViraFEST assay with viral peptide pools were then sequenced. Following a roughly 11-day culture, CD4+ T cells were purified. PCR confirmed that the person was infected with SARS-CoV-2 between March and December 2020. The sequences come from CD4+ T cells from PBMCs cultured with a peptide pool, collected before COVID-19 vaccination. The receptors were sampled from a human donor who had a prior SARS-CoV-2 infection.

This chain joins TRBV19 and TRBJ2-1; D gene uncertain. There are 13 residues in the CDR3. Germline-derived CDR1 and CDR2 are LNHDA and SQIVND (reference sequence). Deletions cut 3 bases from V and 5 bases from J, with 8 bases between. The CDR3 region has the DNA TGTGCCAGTAGTATCGGGCAGAACAATGAGCAGTTCTTC. Its protein is CASSIGQNNEQFF.

V gene TRBV5-1 combines with J gene TRBJ2-7; TRBD1 might be the D (5 bases). With 0 bases removed from V and 0 bases from J, the gap between germline ends came to 13 bases. Looked up from germline, CDR1 is SGHRS and CDR2 is YFSETQ. This CDR3 region has 16 residues. The CDR3 nucleotides read TGCGCCAGCAGCTTGGTGCGGCAGGGATACTCCTACGAGCAGTACTTC. It codes for CASSLVRQGYSYEQYF.

The rearrangement uses TRBV7-2 and TRBJ1-1; tentatively, D is TRBD1 (6 bases). The CDR3 length is 13 residues. V lost 5 bases to trimming and J lost 1 base, with 8 bases between them. Germline CDR1 and CDR2: SGHTA and FQGNSA. The CDR3 DNA follows: TGTGCCAGCAGCGAGGACAGGAACACTGAAGCTTTCTTT. Its protein product is CASSEDRNTEAFF.

This clone has a single count. This chain joins TRBV7-3 and TRBJ1-2, with 8 bases lining up with TRBD1. With 2 bases clipped from V and 6 bases from J, the junction kept 2 bases outside the gene matches. CDR3 length: 13 residues. Germline V lookup: CDR1 SGHTA, CDR2 FQGTGA. CDR3 sequence (DNA): TGTGCCAGCAGCTTAGCAGGGGGCGATGGCTACACCTTC. This gives the protein CASSLAGGDGYTF.

This clone was seen once. This rearrangement joins TRBV5-1 to TRBJ2-7, with TRBD1 matching 7 bases. Germline trimming cut 4 bases from V and 2 bases from J; bases unmatched to any gene: 6. The CDR3 loop spans 14 amino acids. Germline CDR1 is SGHRS and CDR2 is YFSETQ. CDR3 DNA sequence: TGCGCCAGCAGCAAAACGACAGGGACCTACGAGCAGTACTTC. Its translation is CASSKTTGTYEQYF.

This clone was picked up a small number of times. The chain has TRBV11-3 and TRBJ1-3; D not resolved. Trimming pared 0 bases from V and 4 bases from J, leaving 4 bases between. The CDR3 spans 13 residues. Germline assignment: CDR1 SGHNT and CDR2 YENEEA. As DNA, the CDR3 is TGTGCCAGCAGCTTAGACAACGGAAACACCATATATTTT. Protein product: CASSLDNGNTIYF.

This clone was counted a single time. This chain joins TRBV7-2 and TRBJ2-1; 8 bases map to TRBD2. This CDR3 has 15 residues. Germline CDR1 SGHTA, CDR2 FQGNSA. Trimming at V came to 7 bases and at J to 0 bases, leaving 5 bases not matched to a gene. CDR3 sequence reads: CASTPGGNSYNEQFF. CDR3 coding DNA: TGTGCCAGCACCCCGGGAGGGAACTCCTACAATGAGCAGTTCTTC.

The chain recombines TRBV5-6 with TRBJ2-1, with 7 bases identical to TRBD2. The CDR3 loop spans 16 amino acids. V lost 0 bases and J lost 4; bases outside the gene matches: 7. Per the germline V gene, CDR1 is SGHDT and CDR2 is YYEEEE. DNA for the CDR3: TGTGCCAGCAGCTTGGCCCTGACTAGCTATTACAATGAGCAGTTCTTC. Translating it yields CASSLALTSYYNEQFF. Filled out from reference TRBV5-6 and TRBJ2-1, the complete variable domain reads DAGVTQSPTHLIKTRGQQVTLRCSPKSGHDTVSWYQQALGQGPQFIFQYYEEEERQRGNFPDRFSGHQFPNYSSELNVNALLLGDSALYLCASSLALTSYYNEQFFGPGTRLTVL.

The chain recombines TRBV2 with TRBJ2-2; the match to TRBD1 covers 7 bases. Germline assignment: CDR1 SNHLY and CDR2 FYNNEI. After removal of 6 bases from V and 1 base from J, the junction contained 5 bases not matched to a gene. There are 15 residues in the CDR3. The CDR3 sequence: CASRAGTENTGELFF. The CDR3 bases are TGTGCCAGCAGGGCCGGGACAGAGAACACCGGGGAGCTGTTTTTT.

In its sample, this clone was seen once. CDR3 DNA: TGCGCCAGCAGTGAGGGGGATTCTGGGGCCAACGTCCTGACTTTC. Translating it yields CASSEGDSGANVLTF. The gene calls are TRBV10-1 and TRBJ2-6; D is unclear. The V end was cut by 2 bases, the J end by 1 base, with 6 bases between. Germline V gene sequence: CDR1 WNHNN, CDR2 SYGVQD (reference sequence). This CDR3 spans 15 amino acids.

The chain carries TRBV2 and TRBJ2-6, with D tentatively TRBD2 (6 bases). V was shortened by 3 bases and J by 15 bases, with 9 bases between the two germline ends. From germline, CDR1 is SNHLY and CDR2 FYNNEI. The CDR3 runs 11 residues. In DNA form, the CDR3 reads TGTGCCAGCAGTGAGGAGGGGCCCCTGACTTTC. Amino acid sequence: CASSEEGPLTF.

As DNA, the CDR3 is TGTGCCAGCGGTGGGTGGGGGGGGGCCGATGAGCAGTTCTTC. Its protein product is CASGGWGGADEQFF. The chain recombines TRBV2 with TRBJ2-1; possibly TRBD2 for D (7 bases). Germline V gene sequence: CDR1 SNHLY, CDR2 FYNNEI. This CDR3 has 14 residues. The V end was cut by 8 bases, the J end by 8 bases, with 19 bases between. Full variable domain (outside the CDR3, taken from reference TRBV2 and TRBJ2-1): EPEVTQTPSHQVTQMGQEVILRCVPISNHLYFYWYRQILGQKVEFLVSFYNNEISEKSEIFDDQFSVERPDGSNFTLKIRSTKLEDSAMYFCASGGWGGADEQFFGPGTRLTVL.

The chain carries TRBV3-1 (or the pseudogene TRBV3-2) and TRBJ1-2; D unresolved. V gave up 5 bases and J gave up 4 bases, with 8 bases separating them. This CDR3 spans 12 amino acids. The V gene's germline CDR1 is LGHDT and CDR2 YNNKEL (reference sequence). The CDR3, as DNA: TGTGCCAGCAGCTACGGTGGCTATGGCTACACCTTC. This encodes CASSYGGYGYTF.

This clone appeared a single time. The chain has TRBV5-8 and TRBJ1-4; D remains ambiguous. The germline V gene encodes CDR1 SGHTS and CDR2 YDEGEE. V was pared by 4 bases and J by 4 bases, with 8 bases between. CDR3 length: 13 amino acids. CDR3 bases: TGTGCCAGCAGCCGTCAGAGTAATGAAAAACTGTTTTTT. Its protein product is CASSRQSNEKLFF. Using reference TRBV5-8 and TRBJ1-4 for the parts outside the CDR3, the full variable domain is EAGVTQSPTHLIKTRGQQATLRCSPISGHTSVYWYQQALGLGLQFLLWYDEGEERNRGNFPPRFSGRQFPNYSSELNVNALELEDSALYLCASSRQSNEKLFFGSGTQLSVL.

This chain connects TRBV3-1 (or the pseudogene TRBV3-2) to TRBJ1-3; D not resolved. From germline, CDR1 is LGHDT and CDR2 YNNKEL (reference sequence). The ends were cut back, 4 bases at V and 3 bases at J, with 13 bases in the middle. The CDR3 is 15 residues long. CDR3: CASSPSSGFGNTIYF. DNA of the CDR3: TGTGCCAGCAGCCCTTCATCGGGGTTTGGAAACACCATATATTTT.

This clone was observed a handful of times. The junction differs from germline at one of its ends, possibly a read error. The V and J genes are TRBV7-7 and TRBJ2-2; D not certain. CDR3 length equals 11 residues. Germline CDR1 SSHAT, CDR2 FNYEAQ (reference sequence). CDR3 loop: CASRLDGELFF. For the CDR3, the DNA is TGTGCTAGCAGACTGGACGGGGAGCTGTTTTTT.

This chain connects TRBV5-1 to TRBJ1-1; a weak D match, TRBD1 (6 bases). CDR1 SGHRS and CDR2 YFSETQ come from the germline V gene. The CDR3 runs 14 residues. V was shortened by 0 bases and J by 3 bases, with 9 bases between the two germline ends. Here the CDR3 DNA reads TGCGCCAGCAGCTTGGGACAGGAGTACACTGAAGCTTTCTTT. It yields the protein CASSLGQEYTEAFF.

The gene calls are TRBV19 and TRBJ2-2; no clear D gene. The CDR3 runs 13 residues. The V end was cut by 7 bases, the J end by 2 bases, with 8 bases between. Germline assignment: CDR1 LNHDA and CDR2 SQIVND (reference sequence). The CDR3 is CASKAANTGELFF. DNA of the CDR3: TGTGCCAGTAAGGCGGCAAACACCGGGGAGCTGTTTTTT.